These 21 T cell receptor beta chains were sequenced from one sample in a study of blood T cell repertoires in COVID-19. The method was immunoSEQ multiplex PCR; TCRdb's version includes in-frame clones alone and lacks a portion of them. The sample contains about 160,000 clones, 65% to 85% of which appear only once. Sequencing input: peripheral blood. The receptors shown here come from an elderly woman with acute or convalescent COVID-19.

This clone was detected many times. This chain connects TRBV30 to TRBJ1-2; no clear D. The ends were cut back, 5 bases at V and 8 bases at J, with 12 bases in the middle. The CDR3 covers 11 residues. Germline lookup yields CDR1 GTSNPN and CDR2 SVGIG (reference sequence). CDR3 protein: CAWGAFVGYTF. CDR3 bases: TGTGCCTGGGGAGCTTTCGTGGGCTACACCTTC.

The chain joins TRBV12-5 to TRBJ1-5; 10 bases are a match to TRBD1. This CDR3 has 16 amino acids. Germline trimming cut 5 bases from V and 0 bases from J; bases unmatched to any gene: 4. Germline V gene data show CDR1 as LGHNT and CDR2 as FRNRAP. CDR3 sequence: CASGPGDRGSNQPQHF. CDR3 bases: TGTGCTAGTGGTCCAGGGGACAGGGGTAGCAATCAGCCCCAGCATTTT.

The chain has TRBV24-1 and TRBJ1-3; D gene ambiguous. Germline CDR1 is KGHDR and CDR2 is SFDVKD. Trimming took off 4 bases at V and 4 bases at J, with 13 bases between the two ends. This CDR3 has 15 residues. As DNA, the CDR3 is TGTGCCACCAGTGACCCAGTAGCGACAGGAAACACCATATATTTT. Residues: CATSDPVATGNTIYF.

The chain carries TRBV5-1 and TRBJ1-5; TRBD1 aligns across 9 bases. The CDR3 runs 17 residues. V shed 4 bases, J shed 2 bases, and the junction held 10 bases outside the gene matches. From germline, CDR1 is SGHRS and CDR2 YFSETQ. CDR3 nucleotide sequence: TGCGCCAGCAGCCCGGGACAGGGTGGGAATGGCAATCAGCCCCAGCATTTT. Its translation: CASSPGQGGNGNQPQHF. Complete variable domain (other parts from reference TRBV5-1 and TRBJ1-5): KAGVTQTPRYLIKTRGQQVTLSCSPISGHRSVSWYQQTPGQGLQFLFEYFSETQRNKGNFPGRFSGRQFSNSRSEMNVSTLELGDSALYLCASSPGQGGNGNQPQHFGDGTRLSIL.

V gene TRBV5-1 combines with J gene TRBJ1-5, with D uncertain. Germline CDR1 SGHRS, CDR2 YFSETQ. This CDR3 comprises 13 residues. With 4 bases removed from V and 2 bases from J, the gap between germline ends came to 7 bases. The CDR3 DNA follows: TGCGCCAGCAGCCCTGGAGGCAATCAGCCCCAGCATTTT. The encoded protein is CASSPGGNQPQHF. Together with reference TRBV5-1 and TRBJ1-5, the CDR3 gives the full variable domain: KAGVTQTPRYLIKTRGQQVTLSCSPISGHRSVSWYQQTPGQGLQFLFEYFSETQRNKGNFPGRFSGRQFSNSRSEMNVSTLELGDSALYLCASSPGGNQPQHFGDGTRLSIL.

This chain uses TRBV7-2 with TRBJ1-1, with a tentative D call TRBD1 (6 bases). This CDR3 comprises 13 residues. CDR1 and CDR2 (germline): SGHTA, FQGNSA. Trimming removed 3 bases from V and 10 bases from J, with 15 bases in between. DNA of the CDR3: TGTGCCAGCAGCTTCGGGACAAAAACGAGAGCTTTCTTT. It specifies CASSFGTKTRAFF.

The chain combines TRBV9 with TRBJ2-4; 10 nucleotides agree with TRBD2. Germline loops: CDR1 SGDLS, CDR2 YYNGEE. V lost 4 bases and J lost 4; bases outside the gene matches: 14. The CDR3 consists of 18 residues. DNA for the CDR3: TGTGCCAGCAGCCCAACGATGAGCCTAGCGGGAGTAAAAAACATTCAGTACTTC. Its translation: CASSPTMSLAGVKNIQYF.

The rearrangement joins TRBV19 to TRBJ1-1; TRBD1 aligns across 8 bases. V trimming: 3 bases; J trimming: 4 bases; junction bases outside the gene matches: 10. Germline CDR1 and CDR2: LNHDA and SQIVND (reference sequence). The CDR3 runs to 16 residues. CDR3 region: CASSIGQGGLATEAFF. The DNA of the CDR3 is TGTGCCAGTAGTATCGGACAGGGAGGGTTGGCCACTGAAGCTTTCTTT.

V gene TRBV30 combines with J gene TRBJ1-5; unclear D gene. Between the trimmed V and J ends, which lost 3 bases and 1 base, there was a span of 13 bases. Per the germline V gene, CDR1 is GTSNPN and CDR2 is SVGIG (reference sequence). This CDR3 comprises 15 residues. The CDR3 nucleotides read TGTGCCTGGAGGCCGACGGGGAAAAGCAATCAGCCCCAGCATTTT. It specifies CAWRPTGKSNQPQHF.

The chain recombines TRBV5-6 with TRBJ2-7; TRBD1 agrees at 7 bases. The V and J ends lost 1 base and 5 bases, in that order; junction bases with no gene match: 6. The CDR3 has 14 residues. The germline gives CDR1 SGHDT, CDR2 YYEEEE. CDR3 sequence: CASSLKGALNEQYF. The CDR3 DNA sequence: TGTGCCAGCAGCTTGAAGGGGGCGCTTAACGAGCAGTACTTC.

The rearrangement uses TRBV30 and TRBJ1-2; D not certain. CDR3 length equals 13 residues. Germline lookup yields CDR1 GTSNPN and CDR2 SVGIG (reference sequence). V was cut by 4 bases and J by 5 bases, with 14 bases left in between. As DNA, the CDR3 is TGTGCCTGGACAATACAAGAACTATATGGCTACACCTTC. Protein product: CAWTIQELYGYTF.

V usage is TRBV7-9 and J usage is TRBJ1-2; TRBD1 matches at 7 bases. The germline V gene encodes CDR1 SEHNR and CDR2 FQNEAQ (reference sequence). The V segment lost 5 bases and the J segment 4 bases; nucleotides outside the gene matches: 7. The CDR3 loop spans 14 amino acids. The CDR3 spells CASSATSGGYGYTF. The DNA for the CDR3 is TGTGCCAGCAGCGCAACCTCAGGGGGCTATGGCTACACCTTC.

The V call is TRBV11-3, the J call TRBJ1-3; D unclear. This CDR3 region has 15 residues. V shed 2 bases and J shed 0 bases, with 8 bases lying between them. Germline lookup yields CDR1 SGHNT and CDR2 YENEEA. The chain's CDR3 is CASSLSANSGNTIYF. CDR3 coding DNA: TGTGCCAGCAGCTTATCCGCGAACTCTGGAAACACCATATATTTT.

This clone was detected only a few times. V usage is TRBV27 and J usage is TRBJ2-1; D is possibly TRBD1 (5 bases). From germline, CDR1 is MNHEY and CDR2 SMNVEV (reference sequence). The CDR3 is 13 residues long. V lost 6 bases, J lost 7 bases, and 13 bases lay in between. The CDR3 spells CASSSRGANEQFF. The CDR3 region has the DNA TGTGCCAGCAGCTCCCGTGGGGCAAATGAGCAGTTCTTC.

This clone has just a few counts. The chain combines TRBV30 with TRBJ2-5; 7 bases align to TRBD2. Germline V gene sequence: CDR1 GTSNPN, CDR2 SVGIG (reference sequence). Trimming cost V 7 bases and J 5 bases; bases outside gene matches: 19. The CDR3 has 16 amino acids. CDR3 residues: CASGGGVRDQGETQYF. Here the CDR3 DNA reads TGTGCCTCAGGTGGGGGGGTTCGGGACCAAGGGGAGACCCAGTACTTC.

In this sample, this clone turned up a few times. This chain uses TRBV12-3 or TRBV12-4 with TRBJ2-1; 7 bases are shared with TRBD1. J was trimmed by 12 bases and V by 5 bases; bases with no gene match: 10. The CDR3 consists of 13 residues. In nucleotides, the CDR3 is TGTGCCAGCAGTCCTACAGGGGAGAGGAGGCAGTTCTTC. Protein product: CASSPTGERRQFF.

This clone is deemed medium-sized. The chain combines TRBV7-8 with TRBJ1-2, with 8 positions matching TRBD1. This CDR3 spans 14 amino acids. The germline CDR1 and CDR2 sequences are SGHVS and FQNEAQ. The V gene end was trimmed by 2 bases and the J gene end by 6 bases; junction bases not matched to a gene: 5. CDR3 nucleotide sequence: TGTGCCAGCAGCTTAACAGGGGGACCCAATGGCTACACCTTC. This gives the protein CASSLTGGPNGYTF. Full variable domain (outside the CDR3, taken from reference TRBV7-8 and TRBJ1-2): GAGVSQSPRYKVAKRGQDVALRCDPISGHVSLFWYQQALGQGPEFLTYFQNEAQLDKSGLPSDRFFAERPEGSVSTLKIQRTQQEDSAVYLCASSLTGGPNGYTFGSGTRLTVV.

This clone has only a few counts. J is TRBJ1-3 and V is TRBV19, with 8 nucleotides matching TRBD1. The CDR3 spans 16 residues. V shed 6 bases and J 0 bases; nucleotides not matched to a gene: 7. CDR1 and CDR2 (germline): LNHDA, SQIVND (reference sequence). The CDR3 loop reads CASSQTGAGSGNTIYF. For the CDR3, the DNA is TGTGCCAGTAGCCAGACAGGGGCCGGCTCTGGAAACACCATATATTTT.

The rearrangement links TRBV18 to TRBJ2-5; TRBD2 agrees at 8 bases. This CDR3 spans 15 amino acids. Germline trimming cut 1 base from V and 3 bases from J; bases unmatched to any gene: 4. Per germline, CDR1 KGHSH and CDR2 LQKENI. The CDR3 DNA reads TGTGCCAGCTCACCACTCAAACTAGCGGAAGAGACCCAGTACTTC. Translating gives CASSPLKLAEETQYF.

The V and J genes are TRBV10-2 and TRBJ1-5; the D gene is possibly TRBD1 (6 bases). Deletions cut 7 bases from V and 5 bases from J, with 21 bases between. The CDR3 totals 16 residues. In germline, CDR1 is WSHSY, CDR2 SAAADI. CDR3 nucleotides: TGCGCCAGCACCGAGTTGGGGGGGCCTAACGATCAGCCCCAGCATTTT. It specifies CASTELGGPNDQPQHF.

The chain joins TRBV7-2 to TRBJ2-2; TRBD2 is a possible D gene (5 bases). The CDR3 contains 14 residues. Germline CDR1 SGHTA, CDR2 FQGNSA. Trimming pared 5 bases from V and 4 bases from J, leaving 11 bases between. In DNA form, the CDR3 reads TGTGCCAGCAGCCGCAGCGGTAGCACCGGGGAGCTGTTTTTT. Encoded protein: CASSRSGSTGELFF.